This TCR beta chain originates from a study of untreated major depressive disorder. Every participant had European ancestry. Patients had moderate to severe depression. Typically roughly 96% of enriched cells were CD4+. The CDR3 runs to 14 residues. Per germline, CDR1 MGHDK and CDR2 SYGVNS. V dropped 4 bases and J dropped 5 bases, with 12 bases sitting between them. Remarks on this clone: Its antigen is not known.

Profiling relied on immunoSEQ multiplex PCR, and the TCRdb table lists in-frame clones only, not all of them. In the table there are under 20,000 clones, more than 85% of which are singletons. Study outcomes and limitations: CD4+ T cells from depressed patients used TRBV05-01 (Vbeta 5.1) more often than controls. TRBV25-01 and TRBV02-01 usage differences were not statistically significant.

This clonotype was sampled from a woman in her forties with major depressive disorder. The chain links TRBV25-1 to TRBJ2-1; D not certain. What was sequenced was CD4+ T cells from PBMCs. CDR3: CASSGTGDNNEQFF. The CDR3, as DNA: TGTGCCAGCAGTGGAACGGGTGATAACAATGAGCAGTTCTTC.